This T cell receptor (beta chain) comes out of a study of radiotherapy plus CTLA-4 blockade in lung cancer. Background on the study: More than 15% of patients responded objectively, and around 32% achieved disease control.

Study observations and caveats: Peripheral blood showed expansion of tumor-derived TCR clones after radiotherapy and ipilimumab.

This CDR3 contains 16 residues. The V end lost 0 bases, the J end lost 4 bases, and 16 bases lay between the germline ends. Per the germline V gene, CDR1 is LGHNA and CDR2 is YNFKEQ. Libraries were prepared by immunoSEQ multiplex PCR; TCRdb keeps only in-frame clonotypes and omits some of them. Of about 62,000 clones in the sample, approximately 76% were seen once. With respect to this clone: Its cognate antigen is unknown.

The sequenced sample was peripheral blood, obtained from a patient treated with radiotherapy plus ipilimumab. The clonotype was recovered from a human donor with non-small cell lung cancer who had a complete response to radiotherapy plus ipilimumab. V and J are TRBV4-2 and TRBJ2-7; a weak D match, TRBD2 (6 bases). CDR3 sequence reads: CASSQDFTSTVYEQYF. CDR3 DNA: TGTGCCAGCAGCCAAGATTTTACTAGCACCGTGTACGAGCAGTACTTC.